The 30 T cell receptor beta chains listed next were all sequenced from one sample in a study of cytomegalovirus exposure and HLA in healthy donors. Use of 60 Vbeta and 13 Jbeta primers characterized the PCR. Clones were read by immunoSEQ multiplex PCR, and TCRdb kept only the in-frame ones, dropping some. Altogether roughly 200,000 clones are present, roughly 74% being singletons, with the ten largest covering about 14%. Specimen: PBMCs. The receptor set was obtained from a woman aged 30 to 39 in good health and CMV-seropositive.

The V call is TRBV2, the J call TRBJ2-3; 7 bases agree with TRBD1. CDR3 length equals 13 residues. The germline CDR1 and CDR2 sequences are SNHLY and FYNNEI. V dropped 4 bases and J dropped 11; count of bases not matched to a gene: 9. In nucleotides, the CDR3 is TGTGCCAGCAGTGGGACAGGCCGCAGGAGGCAGTATTTT. This translates into CASSGTGRRRQYF.

This rearrangement joins TRBV5-1 to TRBJ2-7; perhaps TRBD2 as D (5 bases). V gave up 1 base and J gave up 2 bases, with 16 bases separating them. The length of the CDR3 is 16 residues. Germline V gene data show CDR1 as SGHRS and CDR2 as YFSETQ. CDR3 loop: CASSLRSRGPPYEQYF. The CDR3 nucleotides are TGCGCCAGCAGCTTGCGGTCACGGGGTCCGCCCTACGAGCAGTACTTC.

Regarding this clone: Other DNA sequences in this sample translate to the same CDR3. The chain joins TRBV6-5 to TRBJ1-1; no clear D. The CDR3 runs 13 residues. The V end lost 0 bases, the J end lost 3 bases, and 5 bases lay between the germline ends. Germline CDR1 reads MNHEY; CDR2 reads SVGAGI. The CDR3: CASSYSRDTEAFF. For the CDR3, the DNA is TGTGCCAGCAGTTACTCTCGGGACACTGAAGCTTTCTTT.

Concerning this clone: The same CDR3 is also encoded by other DNA sequences in this sample. The chain couples TRBV27 to TRBJ2-1, with TRBD2 matching 12 bases. Trimming cost V 3 bases and J 7 bases; bases outside gene matches: 4. There are 15 residues in the CDR3. The germline V gene encodes CDR1 MNHEY and CDR2 SMNVEV (reference sequence). The CDR3 reads CASSFGTSGFNEQFF. In nucleotides, the CDR3 is TGTGCCAGCAGTTTTGGGACTAGCGGGTTTAATGAGCAGTTCTTC.

The rearrangement uses TRBV28 and TRBJ1-1; D possibly corresponds to TRBD1 (6 bases). Germline V gene lookup returns CDR1 MDHEN and CDR2 SYDVKM. The CDR3 is 15 residues long. V dropped 11 bases and J dropped 3 bases, with 22 bases sitting between them. CDR3 DNA: TGTGCCGTCTCCGTAGGGGGGGATGAGGACACTGAAGCTTTCTTT. Its translation is CAVSVGGDEDTEAFF.

The chain joins TRBV11-2 to TRBJ2-7, with D unresolved. V was shortened by 1 base and J by 6 bases, with 10 bases between the two germline ends. The germline gives CDR1 SGHAT, CDR2 FQNNGV. The CDR3 is 13 residues long. Here the CDR3 DNA reads TGTGCCAGCAGCTTAGTGCGGTCGGGCGAGCAGTACTTC. Protein product: CASSLVRSGEQYF.

The chain carries TRBV30 and TRBJ1-2, with D unclear. Germline-derived CDR1 and CDR2 are GTSNPN and SVGIG (reference sequence). The CDR3 runs 13 residues. Trimming took off 4 bases at V and 8 bases at J, with 17 bases between the two ends. The CDR3 is CAWTSLRVRGYTF. DNA for the CDR3: TGTGCCTGGACTAGCCTGCGCGTACGGGGCTACACCTTC.

The chain links TRBV6-1 to TRBJ1-6; 10 bases fit TRBD1. Per the germline V gene, CDR1 is MNHNS and CDR2 is SASEGT. This CDR3 region has 15 residues. With V trimmed by 7 bases and J by 8 bases, 8 bases remained unmatched. The CDR3 loop is CASTETGTGDSPLHF. In DNA, the CDR3 is TGTGCCAGCACCGAAACCGGGACAGGGGATTCACCCCTCCACTTT.

DNA of the CDR3: TGTGCCAGCAGTGAAGGGACAGCCAACACTGAAGCTTTCTTT. It encodes CASSEGTANTEAFF. This rearrangement joins TRBV6-1 to TRBJ1-1, with D possibly matching TRBD1 (6 bases). Per germline, CDR1 MNHNS and CDR2 SASEGT. There are 14 residues in the CDR3. Trimming cost V 1 base and J 2 bases, with 8 bases left between them.

This rearrangement joins TRBV4-1 to TRBJ2-6; possibly TRBD1 for D (5 bases). Germline CDR1 reads MGHRA; CDR2 reads YSYEKL. V lost 5 bases and J 2 bases, leaving 10 bases between the germline ends. This CDR3 comprises 15 residues. CDR3: CASSARATGANVLTF. The DNA of the CDR3 is TGCGCCAGCAGCGCCAGGGCAACTGGGGCCAACGTCCTGACTTTC.

The chain couples TRBV7-6 to TRBJ1-3; D gene unclear. The CDR3 runs 17 residues. The V end was cut by 6 bases, the J end by 2 bases, with 20 bases between. Germline loops: CDR1 SGHVS, CDR2 FNYEAQ. CDR3: CASSQSGTTFTGNTIYF. The CDR3 region has the DNA TGTGCCAGCAGTCAAAGCGGCACAACTTTTACTGGAAACACCATATATTTT.

The chain uses TRBV27 and TRBJ2-7; 7 positions agree with TRBD1. The CDR3 runs 13 residues. Trimming removed 5 bases from V and 2 bases from J; junction bases left unmatched: 3. Germline V gives CDR1 MNHEY, CDR2 SMNVEV (reference sequence). The CDR3 DNA reads as TGTGCCAGCAGTCACGGGACAGCCTACGAGCAGTACTTC. The encoded protein is CASSHGTAYEQYF.

This chain joins TRBV15 and TRBJ2-4; 12 bases align to TRBD2. Germline values: CDR1 LNHNV, CDR2 YYDKDF (reference sequence). CDR3 size: 16 residues. J gave up 8 bases and V 0 bases, and 5 bases lay outside the gene matches. The CDR3 coding sequence is TGTGCCACCAGCAGAGAGACTAGCGGGAGTAATTACATTCAGTACTTC. Translation gives CATSRETSGSNYIQYF.

V is TRBV4-2 and J is TRBJ2-5; the D gene is possibly TRBD1 (6 bases). Germline CDR1 reads LGHNA; CDR2 reads YNFKEQ. This CDR3 contains 16 residues. Trimming took off 3 bases at V and 3 bases at J, with 17 bases between the two ends. CDR3: CASSQDPFQGKETQYF. For the CDR3, the DNA is TGTGCCAGCAGCCAGGATCCTTTCCAGGGGAAAGAGACCCAGTACTTC.

This chain joins TRBV6-1 and TRBJ2-7, with 8 bases aligning to TRBD1. Germline V CDR1 and CDR2: MNHNS, SASEGT. J lost 0 bases, V lost 5 bases, and 3 bases had no gene match. The CDR3 contains 14 residues. The CDR3 protein is CASSQDRDSYEQYF. The CDR3 nucleotides are TGTGCCAGCAGTCAGGACAGGGACTCCTACGAGCAGTACTTC.

The chain combines TRBV11-2 with TRBJ2-2; D is perhaps TRBD2 (5 bases). Germline CDR1 is SGHAT and CDR2 is FQNNGV. The CDR3 has 15 residues. Trimming took 5 bases from V and 1 from J, leaving 11 bases between them. CDR3 DNA sequence: TGTGCCAGCAGCCCCCTGAGGGAGAACACCGGGGAGCTGTTTTTT. It codes for CASSPLRENTGELFF.

The chain has TRBV6-1 and TRBJ1-1; D is uncertain. CDR1 is MNHNS and CDR2 is SASEGT in the germline V gene. CDR3 length equals 12 residues. V lost 11 bases to trimming and J lost 3 bases, with 13 bases between them. CDR3 in DNA: TGTGCCGGTCGCGGCACATACACTGAAGCTTTCTTT. Its protein product is CAGRGTYTEAFF.

This clone appeared a few times. Different DNA sequences within this sample yield the same CDR3. The J gene is TRBJ2-6, the V gene TRBV28, with 10 bases fitting TRBD1. Germline loops: CDR1 MDHEN, CDR2 SYDVKM. The CDR3 has 17 residues. The junction had 6 bases not matched to a gene; V was cut back by 7 bases and J by 0 bases. CDR3 nucleotides: TGTGCCAGCATCCCGGGACAGGGGTACTCTGGGGCCAACGTCCTGACTTTC. As protein: CASIPGQGYSGANVLTF.

This chain links TRBV20-1 with TRBJ1-2; a weak D match, TRBD1 (5 bases). CDR1 and CDR2 (germline): DFQATT, SNEGSKA (reference sequence). Between the trimmed V and J ends, which lost 6 bases and 7 bases, there was a span of 12 bases. This CDR3 region has 11 residues. DNA for the CDR3: TGCAGTGCCCCGGTCGGGGGTGGCTACACCTTC. Amino acids: CSAPVGGGYTF.

This chain connects TRBV7-9 to TRBJ1-1, with no clear D. Trimming left V 2 bases short and J 2 bases short, with 9 bases between. The CDR3 length is 14 residues. Germline loops: CDR1 SEHNR, CDR2 FQNEAQ (reference sequence). CDR3 DNA: TGTGCCAGCAGCTTATCACAGACAAACACTGAAGCTTTCTTT. This gives the protein CASSLSQTNTEAFF.

This chain links TRBV4-2 with TRBJ2-1; D possibly corresponds to TRBD2 (5 bases). The CDR3 covers 16 residues. The V gene lost 1 base and the J gene lost 2 bases, with 12 bases spanning the gap. Per the germline V gene, CDR1 is LGHNA and CDR2 is YNFKEQ. The CDR3 DNA reads TGTGCCAGCAGCCAAGGAGGGAGTGTTGCCTACAATGAGCAGTTCTTC. The encoded protein is CASSQGGSVAYNEQFF.

The chain recombines TRBV4-2 with TRBJ2-2, with TRBD1 matching over 9 bases. Trimming removed 0 bases from V and 5 bases from J; junction bases left unmatched: 7. CDR1 and CDR2 from the germline V gene are LGHNA and YNFKEQ. The CDR3 loop spans 17 amino acids. The CDR3 loop reads CASSQDVGTGMTGELFF. CDR3 coding DNA: TGTGCCAGCAGCCAAGATGTGGGGACAGGGATGACCGGGGAGCTGTTTTTT.

The chain joins TRBV6-4 to TRBJ2-1, with TRBD2 matching over 13 bases. Germline loops: CDR1 MRHNA, CDR2 SNTAGT. V lost 5 bases, J lost 8 bases, and 6 bases stayed unmatched. The length of the CDR3 is 15 residues. The CDR3 loop reads CASSLLAGGRDEQFF. For the CDR3, the DNA is TGTGCCAGCAGTTTACTAGCGGGAGGGCGTGATGAGCAGTTCTTC.

The chain employs TRBV12-5 and TRBJ2-3; possibly TRBD1 for D (6 bases). The CDR3 runs to 13 residues. Germline values: CDR1 LGHNT, CDR2 FRNRAP. Trimming removed 1 base from V and 4 bases from J, with 6 bases in between. This chain's CDR3 is CASGLAGADTQYF. The CDR3 DNA is TGTGCTAGTGGTTTGGCAGGGGCAGATACGCAGTATTTT.

The gene calls are TRBV4-1 and TRBJ1-2; 9 nucleotides match TRBD1. V lost 2 bases and J lost 8; bases outside the gene matches: 12. Germline values: CDR1 MGHRA, CDR2 YSYEKL. This CDR3 comprises 16 residues. The CDR3 region has the DNA TGCGCCAGCAGCCAATCGCCTGGGACAGGGTATGACGGCTACACCTTC. It is translated as CASSQSPGTGYDGYTF.

J is TRBJ1-2 and V is TRBV19; no clear D gene. The CDR3 length is 14 residues. The germline V gene encodes CDR1 LNHDA and CDR2 SQIVND (reference sequence). The V end lost 4 bases, the J end lost 0 bases, and 9 bases lay between the germline ends. CDR3 in amino acids: CASSRREANYGYTF. As DNA, the CDR3 is TGTGCCAGTAGTAGGCGGGAAGCTAACTATGGCTACACCTTC.

The chain links TRBV5-4 to TRBJ2-7, with 10 positions matching TRBD1. V was pared by 4 bases and J by 2 bases, with 12 bases of the junction left unmatched. The V gene's germline CDR1 is SGHNT and CDR2 YYREEE (reference sequence). This CDR3 comprises 17 residues. CDR3 residues: CASSKIPGQGTTYEQYF. CDR3 DNA: TGTGCCAGCAGCAAAATTCCGGGACAGGGGACAACCTACGAGCAGTACTTC. Drawing the rest from reference TRBV5-4 and TRBJ2-7, the complete variable domain is ETGVTQSPTHLIKTRGQQVTLRCSSQSGHNTVSWYQQALGQGPQFIFQYYREEENGRGNFPPRFSGLQFPNYSSELNVNALELDDSALYLCASSKIPGQGTTYEQYFGPGTRLTVT.

The sample holds one count of this clone. The chain combines TRBV11-1 with TRBJ1-3; D unclear. Between the trimmed V and J ends, which lost 2 bases and 0 bases, there was a span of 17 bases. The CDR3 totals 18 residues. The germline V gene has CDR1 SGHAT and CDR2 FQDESV (reference sequence). The CDR3 DNA reads as TGTGCCAGCAGCTTATCGTGGACTGATACCATCTCTGGAAACACCATATATTTT. Amino acid sequence: CASSLSWTDTISGNTIYF.

About this clone itself: Other DNA sequences in this specimen translate into the identical CDR3. The rearrangement joins TRBV5-1 to TRBJ1-3; no clear D. The CDR3 has 13 residues. Germline V CDR1 and CDR2: SGHRS, YFSETQ. Trimming cost V 1 base and J 4 bases, with 6 bases left between them. The CDR3 coding sequence is TGCGCCAGCAGCTTGACGGGGGGAAACACCATATATTTT. This translates into CASSLTGGNTIYF.

This chain uses TRBV29-1 with TRBJ2-7; D possibly corresponds to TRBD1 (5 bases). This CDR3 is 11 amino acids long. The V gene's germline CDR1 is SQVTM and CDR2 ANQGSEA. The ends were cut back, 6 bases at V and 4 bases at J, with 10 bases in the middle. CDR3 in amino acids: CSVHTGYEQYF. The DNA for the CDR3 is TGCAGCGTACACACAGGATACGAGCAGTACTTC.